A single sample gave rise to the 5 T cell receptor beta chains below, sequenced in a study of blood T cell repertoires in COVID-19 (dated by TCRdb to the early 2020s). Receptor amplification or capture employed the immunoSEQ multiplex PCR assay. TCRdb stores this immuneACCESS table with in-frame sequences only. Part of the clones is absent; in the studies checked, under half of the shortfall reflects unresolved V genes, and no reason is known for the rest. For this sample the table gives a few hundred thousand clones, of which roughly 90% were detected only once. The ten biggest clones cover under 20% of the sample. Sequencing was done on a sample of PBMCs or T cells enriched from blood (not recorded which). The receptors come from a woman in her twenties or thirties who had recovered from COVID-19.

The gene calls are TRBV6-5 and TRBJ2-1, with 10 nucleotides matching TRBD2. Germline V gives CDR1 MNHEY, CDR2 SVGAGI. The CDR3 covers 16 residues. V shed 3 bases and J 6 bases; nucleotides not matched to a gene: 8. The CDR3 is CASSYLGLAEVNEQFF. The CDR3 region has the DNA TGTGCCAGCAGTTATTTAGGACTAGCGGAGGTCAATGAGCAGTTCTTC.

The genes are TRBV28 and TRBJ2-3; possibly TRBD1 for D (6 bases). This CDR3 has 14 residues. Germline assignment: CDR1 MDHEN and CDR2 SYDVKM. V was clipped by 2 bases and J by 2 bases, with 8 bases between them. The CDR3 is CASSLAGDTDTQYF. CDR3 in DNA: TGTGCCAGCAGTTTAGCAGGGGACACAGATACGCAGTATTTT.

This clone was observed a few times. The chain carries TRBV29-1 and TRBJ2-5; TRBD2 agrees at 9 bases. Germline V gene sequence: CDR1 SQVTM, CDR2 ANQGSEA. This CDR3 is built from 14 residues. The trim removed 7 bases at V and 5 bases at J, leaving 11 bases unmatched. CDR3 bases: TGCAGCGCCAAACTCTTTACTAGCGGGGAGACCCAGTACTTC. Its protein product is CSAKLFTSGETQYF.

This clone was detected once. CDR3 coding DNA: TGTGCCAGCAGCTTAGGTTCAGTGTCCTTATACAATGAGCAGTTCTTC. As protein: CASSLGSVSLYNEQFF. The chain is built from TRBV7-8 and TRBJ2-1; D gene uncertain. The CDR3 consists of 16 residues. Germline CDR1 is SGHVS and CDR2 is FQNEAQ. Between the trimmed V and J ends, which lost 1 base and 4 bases, there was a span of 14 bases.

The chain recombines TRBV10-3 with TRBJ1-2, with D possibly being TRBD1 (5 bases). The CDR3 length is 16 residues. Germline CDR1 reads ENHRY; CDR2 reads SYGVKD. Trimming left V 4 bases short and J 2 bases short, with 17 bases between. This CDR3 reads CAISGSPGGGNYGYTF. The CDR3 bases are TGTGCCATCAGTGGATCCCCCGGGGGAGGAAACTATGGCTACACCTTC.